These 15 T cell receptor beta chains were sequenced from one sample in a study of shared clonotypes between healthy human individuals. Assay: immunoSEQ multiplex PCR; the TCRdb copy retains only in-frame clones and omits some. The sample shows about 1.5 million clones, 98% of them seen only once. The sequencing input was naive CD4+ T cells sorted from blood. Subset given: CD45RA+ positively selected. The receptors derive from a man aged 25 to 40 in good health.

The chain couples TRBV10-3 to TRBJ2-7; 10 nucleotides line up with TRBD2. Unmatched junction bases numbered 8, after V lost 8 bases and J lost 4 bases. The CDR3 is made up of 14 amino acids. The germline V gene encodes CDR1 ENHRY and CDR2 SYGVKD. The CDR3 loop is CAIGELAGEYEQYF. In nucleotides, the CDR3 is TGTGCCATCGGGGAGCTAGCGGGAGAATACGAGCAGTACTTC.

The CDR3: CASSLQAGGGSYEQYF. In DNA, the CDR3 is TGTGCCAGCAGTTTACAGGCGGGAGGTGGCTCCTACGAGCAGTACTTC. This chain joins TRBV27 and TRBJ2-7; 8 nucleotides agree with TRBD2. This CDR3 contains 16 residues. CDR1 is MNHEY, CDR2 SMNVEV, per germline (reference sequence). With V trimmed by 2 bases and J by 0 bases, 6 bases remained unmatched.

The V and J genes are TRBV28 and TRBJ1-1; D is perhaps TRBD1 (5 bases). V was pared by 9 bases and J by 0 bases, with 17 bases between. Germline V gene sequence: CDR1 MDHEN, CDR2 SYDVKM. The length of the CDR3 is 15 residues. CDR3 loop: CASSTGTALNTEAFF. For the CDR3, the DNA is TGTGCCAGTTCAACCGGGACTGCGTTGAACACTGAAGCTTTCTTT.

V is TRBV7-6 and J is TRBJ2-5; TRBD1 aligns across 10 bases. J lost 5 bases, V lost 0 bases, and 6 bases had no gene match. Germline V gene sequence: CDR1 SGHVS, CDR2 FNYEAQ. The length of the CDR3 is 16 residues. CDR3 sequence (DNA): TGTGCCAGCAGCTTAGCGCTCGACAGGGGGCGGGAGACCCAGTACTTC. Its protein product is CASSLALDRGRETQYF.

A word on this clone: In the same sample, other DNA sequences code for this CDR3. This sequence joins TRBV18 and TRBJ1-1; 7 bases agree with TRBD1. V shed 3 bases and J 1 base; nucleotides not matched to a gene: 5. The germline V gene has CDR1 KGHSH and CDR2 LQKENI. This CDR3 is 15 amino acids long. The CDR3 DNA reads TGTGCCAGCTCACCGAAGACAGGGAGGAACACTGAAGCTTTCTTT. Its protein is CASSPKTGRNTEAFF.

The CDR3 nucleotides are TGTGCCAGCAGCGGAGGGACAGGGAGCTCCTACAATGAGCAGTTCTTC. Translation gives CASSGGTGSSYNEQFF. The chain uses TRBV5-4 and TRBJ2-1, with TRBD1 matching over 9 bases. Looked up from germline, CDR1 is SGHNT and CDR2 is YYREEE (reference sequence). J gave up 0 bases and V 4 bases, and 5 bases lay outside the gene matches. The CDR3 has 16 amino acids.

The genes are TRBV11-2 and TRBJ1-1; D is unclear. V lost 6 bases, J lost 4 bases, and 15 bases lay in between. The CDR3 runs to 14 residues. CDR1 and CDR2 from the germline V gene are SGHAT and FQNNGV. This CDR3 reads CASRQAPLRTEAFF. DNA of the CDR3: TGTGCCAGCAGACAAGCACCCCTACGCACTGAAGCTTTCTTT.

V gene TRBV28 combines with J gene TRBJ2-5; TRBD1 agrees at 8 bases. This CDR3 spans 15 amino acids. CDR1 and CDR2 (germline): MDHEN, SYDVKM. Trimming at V came to 2 bases and at J to 4 bases, leaving 6 bases not matched to a gene. CDR3 region: CASSLLQGAGETQYF. The CDR3 nucleotides read TGTGCCAGCAGTTTACTTCAGGGGGCGGGAGAGACCCAGTACTTC.

The chain uses TRBV14 and TRBJ2-7; 8 nucleotides agree with TRBD2. The CDR3 has 15 residues. V was pared by 2 bases and J by 5 bases, with 8 bases of the junction left unmatched. Germline V gene sequence: CDR1 SGHDN, CDR2 FVKESK. The CDR3 protein is CASSQLSGRAHEQYF. CDR3 nucleotides: TGTGCCAGCAGCCAACTGTCCGGGAGGGCCCACGAGCAGTACTTC.

CDR3 loop: CAILLHTEAFF. The CDR3 region has the DNA TGTGCCATCCTCTTACACACTGAAGCTTTCTTT. V gene TRBV6-4 combines with J gene TRBJ1-1, with D unclear. The ends were cut back, 10 bases at V and 3 bases at J, with 9 bases in the middle. There are 11 residues in the CDR3. CDR1 is MRHNA, CDR2 SNTAGT, per germline.

The rearrangement joins TRBV19 to TRBJ1-4; 9 positions match TRBD1. J was trimmed by 7 bases and V by 9 bases; bases with no gene match: 6. The CDR3 spans 13 residues. Germline V lookup: CDR1 LNHDA, CDR2 SQIVND (reference sequence). CDR3 protein: CASRKTGGEKLFF. For the CDR3, the DNA is TGTGCCAGCCGTAAGACAGGGGGTGAAAAACTGTTTTTT.

The chain uses TRBV5-4 and TRBJ1-2; TRBD1 is a possible D gene (6 bases). The ends were cut back, 4 bases at V and 4 bases at J, with 11 bases in the middle. Germline V gene sequence: CDR1 SGHNT, CDR2 YYREEE (reference sequence). The CDR3 loop spans 13 amino acids. The DNA of the CDR3 is TGTGCCAGCAGCGAAACAGGGTCCTATGGCTACACCTTC. Translated: CASSETGSYGYTF.

To note about this clone: This same CDR3 is encoded by further DNA sequences in the sample. This rearrangement joins TRBV7-2 to TRBJ1-5; possible D gene TRBD1, 5 bases. Germline CDR1 reads SGHTA; CDR2 reads FQGNSA. The CDR3 is 13 residues long. V lost 5 bases, J lost 4 bases, and 9 bases lay in between. As DNA, the CDR3 is TGTGCCAGCAGCCTTAGGGGTAATCAGCCCCAGCATTTT. Translating it yields CASSLRGNQPQHF.

The V and J genes are TRBV5-6 and TRBJ1-3; no clear D gene. The CDR3 is 17 residues long. V lost 0 bases to trimming and J lost 3 bases, with 16 bases between them. CDR1 SGHDT and CDR2 YYEEEE come from the germline V gene. The DNA of the CDR3 is TGTGCCAGCAGCTTGGAGACAAGCCCTGTTGTTGGAAACACCATATATTTT. Residues: CASSLETSPVVGNTIYF.

The chain joins TRBV25-1 to TRBJ2-3; TRBD2 matches 9 bases. The CDR3 is 16 amino acids. Trimming cost V 4 bases and J 3 bases; bases outside gene matches: 8. Germline V gives CDR1 MGHDK, CDR2 SYGVNS. CDR3 sequence reads: CASSGVAGVGTDTQYF. In DNA form, the CDR3 reads TGTGCCAGCAGTGGGGTAGCGGGAGTGGGGACAGATACGCAGTATTTT.